A selection of T cell receptor beta chains follows, all from one sample in a study of T-cell memory formation after mild COVID-19. TCRdb used MiXCR to reprocess the 5' RACE reads, holding one entry per CDR3 protein. The sample carries 300,000 to 400,000 distinct CDR3 sequences, 15% to 20% recorded once. The sequenced material came from PBMCs or a T cell subset sorted from them (not recorded which). The receptor set was obtained from a young man who had mild COVID-19 (a few samples of this study predate the infection). Cell type and time point are not known. The CDR3 runs from the conserved cysteine through the conserved F or W. Where a row states a size, it is once, few, many or the class of an expanded clone; other rows omit it.

once,14,TRBV20-1,TRBJ1-1,CSATLGGRNTEAFF
.,17,TRBV7-2,TRBJ2-7,CASSLAGVLAGAYEQYF
few,14,TRBV5-1,TRBJ2-7,CASSLSGGAHEQYF
few,16,TRBV28,TRBJ2-5,CASSLRTGWIGETQYF
few,13,TRBV12-3/TRBV12-4,TRBJ1-5,CASKGGANQPQHF
few,9,TRBV20-1,TRBJ1-1,CSARAEAFF
few,15,TRBV2,TRBJ2-3,CASSGGGGLGDTQYF
.,14,TRBV7-9,TRBJ1-5,CASSSEPPDQPQHF
few,13,TRBV5-1,TRBJ1-2,CASSPRQGYGYTF
.,12,TRBV7-2,TRBJ2-3,CASSTHTDTQYF
.,17,TRBV19,TRBJ1-6,CASSISESGQGTSPLHF
few,13,TRBV5-6,TRBJ1-5,CASSAGGGQPQHF
many,17,TRBV7-2,TRBJ2-5,CASSLMRGTYVSETQYF
many,15,TRBV6-5,TRBJ2-1,CASSYRTGTGGEQFF
.,16,TRBV9,TRBJ1-6,CASSPRGSGSNSPLHF